The 10 T cell receptor beta chains reported below all come from one sample, sequenced in a study of regulatory T cells in long-lasting Graves disease. This sample's time point: newly diagnosed GD, antithyroid drugs for less than 3 months. PBMC RNA was the source of the TCR library. Arm-PCR with iRepertoire HTBI primers amplified the CDR3 regions for these TCR beta libraries. TCRdb processed the multiplex PCR reads anew with MiXCR; each CDR3 protein has one entry. The sample holds around 450,000 distinct CDR3 sequences, about a sixth seen once. This same sample was also part of a study on T cells in Graves' hyperthyroidism and ophthalmopathy.

This specimen consisted of peripheral blood mononuclear cells (PBMCs), obtained at new diagnosis, from a patient treated with antithyroid drugs. Source of these receptors: a man aged 35 to 55 with Graves disease.

This clonotype was seen repeatedly, ten times or more. The junction shows a germline mismatch at one end, possibly a read error. The chain recombines TRBV5-1 with TRBJ2-7; D not resolved. This CDR3 is 13 amino acids long. The germline V gene has CDR1 SGHRS and CDR2 YFSETQ. CDR3 protein: CASSSSSSYEQYF. The CDR3 DNA reads TGTGCCAGCAGTTCCTCAAGCTCCTACGAGCAGTACTTC.

Remarks on this clonotype: A much larger clone differs by one base, so this may be a read error. The chain uses TRBV30 and TRBJ2-2; D tentatively reads TRBD1 or TRBD2 (5 bases each). Per the germline V gene, CDR1 is GTSNPN and CDR2 is SVGIG (reference sequence). The V end lost 4 bases, the J end lost 1 base, and 13 bases lay between the germline ends. The length of the CDR3 is 15 residues. The chain's CDR3 is CAWNPGRGNTGELFF. CDR3 sequence (DNA): TGTGCCTGGAACCCGGGACGGGGGAACACCGGGGAGCTGTTTTTT.

This clonotype was recorded at least ten times. The CDR3 is CASSNTADTEAFF. The CDR3 DNA reads as TGTGCCAGCTCAAACACAGCAGACACTGAAGCTTTCTTT. This chain joins TRBV18 and TRBJ1-1; D gene uncertain. The CDR3 has 13 residues. Per the germline V gene, CDR1 is KGHSH and CDR2 is LQKENI. Trimming pared 5 bases from V and 3 bases from J, leaving 10 bases between.

A word on this clonotype: The conserved phenylalanine or tryptophan normally closing the CDR3 is absent here, so this likely arose from a read error. Here the CDR3 reads CASSLGGNTEAFL. CDR3 bases: TGTGCCAGCAGCTTAGGCGGGAACACTGAAGCTTTCCTT. The J gene is TRBJ1-1, the V gene TRBV11-2; no clear D gene. Trimming took off 1 base at V and 1 base at J, with 4 bases between the two ends. CDR1 is SGHAT and CDR2 is FQNNGV in the germline V gene. The CDR3 consists of 13 residues.

This clonotype was recorded many times. This chain uses TRBV5-1 with TRBJ2-7; 10 positions agree with TRBD2. Per the germline V gene, CDR1 is SGHRS and CDR2 is YFSETQ. The length of the CDR3 is 15 residues. V gave up 1 base and J gave up 4 bases; unmatched junction bases: 5. The CDR3 reads CASSLIGLADYEQYF. In DNA, the CDR3 is TGCGCCAGCAGCTTGATTGGACTAGCGGATTACGAGCAGTACTTC. Based on the CDR3 plus reference TRBV5-1 and TRBJ2-7, the full variable domain is KAGVTQTPRYLIKTRGQQVTLSCSPISGHRSVSWYQQTPGQGLQFLFEYFSETQRNKGNFPGRFSGRQFSNSRSEMNVSTLELGDSALYLCASSLIGLADYEQYFGPGTRLTVT.

This clonotype was counted only a few times. This rearrangement joins TRBV6-1 to TRBJ2-3, with D perhaps matching TRBD2 (5 bases). V was trimmed by 6 bases and J by 6 bases, leaving 19 bases between them. Germline CDR1 MNHNS, CDR2 SASEGT. CDR3 length: 15 amino acids. CDR3 nucleotide sequence: TGTGCCAGCAGCGTAGGAGGCCTCCTGAGGGATACGCAGTATTTT. The encoded protein is CASSVGGLLRDTQYF.

Ten or more counts support this clonotype. The chain employs TRBV3-1 and TRBJ2-3; 9 bases are a match to TRBD1. V shed 3 bases, J shed 7 bases, and the junction held 11 bases outside the gene matches. CDR1 and CDR2 from the germline V gene are LGHDT and YNNKEL (reference sequence). The CDR3 is 16 residues long. The CDR3 coding sequence is TGTGCCAGCAGCCACCAGGGGACAGGGTTAAGAAATACGCAGTATTTT. Translated: CASSHQGTGLRNTQYF.

In this sample, this clonotype turned up many times. CDR3 sequence: CASSWGSRLPYNEQFF. CDR3 in DNA: TGTGCCAGCAGTTGGGGCTCTCGGCTTCCCTACAATGAGCAGTTCTTC. J is TRBJ2-1 and V is TRBV28, with D perhaps matching TRBD1 (5 bases). Germline CDR1 is MDHEN and CDR2 is SYDVKM. The CDR3 runs 16 residues. V lost 4 bases to trimming and J lost 2 bases, with 15 bases between them.

V and J are TRBV29-1 and TRBJ2-7; D possibly uses TRBD1 or TRBD2 (5 bases each). Trimming took off 7 bases at V and 0 bases at J, with 16 bases between the two ends. Germline CDR1 and CDR2: SQVTM and ANQGSEA. This CDR3 has 14 residues. CDR3 residues: CSARDELSSYEQYF. The CDR3 bases are TGCAGCGCCCGGGACGAGTTGAGCTCCTACGAGCAGTACTTC.

On this clonotype: This may arise from a read error, as a much more abundant clone is one base away. This rearrangement joins TRBV20-1 to TRBJ2-1, with 13 bases fitting TRBD2. This CDR3 is 16 amino acids long. V was clipped by 2 bases and J by 10 bases; unmatched bases: 11. In germline, CDR1 is DFQATT, CDR2 SNEGSKA (reference sequence). CDR3: CSARLLAGGPLGEQFF. The CDR3, as DNA: TGCAGTGCTAGATTACTAGCGGGAGGGCCCCTCGGCGAGCAGTTCTTC.